A selection of T cell receptor beta chains follows, all from one sample in a study of vaccination and CD4 T cells after COVID-19. TCRdb called the PCR reads again in MiXCR, with one record for every CDR3 protein. The table records roughly 24,000 distinct CDR3 sequences, 64% of them present only once. Their antigen targets remain unknown. Sequences were obtained from CD4+ T cells from blood, cultured in vitro. The origin of the receptors is a human donor who had recovered from COVID-19. The CDR3 runs from the conserved cysteine through the conserved F or W. Fields, in order: clone size, D gene, J gene, V gene, CDR3 protein, CDR3 DNA. D genes are given only for firm matches. Clone sizes are given selectively: once, few, many, or a class where the clone is expanded.

>once|TRBD2|TRBJ2-7|TRBV10-1
CASSESTPLGLAGEQYF
TGCGCCAGCAGTGAGTCGACTCCGCTTGGACTAGCGGGAGAGCAGTACTTC
>.|.|TRBJ1-6|TRBV30
CAWSHQGNSPLHF
TGTGCCTGGAGTCATCAGGGGAATTCACCCCTCCACTTT
>once|TRBD1|TRBJ1-5|TRBV24-1
CATSDPTGEGQPQHF
TGTGCCACCAGTGATCCCACAGGGGAGGGACAGCCCCAGCATTTT
>.|.|TRBJ2-2|TRBV20-1
CSARDQGISANTGELFF
TGCAGTGCTAGAGATCAAGGGATCTCCGCGAACACCGGGGAGCTGTTTTTT
>.|TRBD1|TRBJ2-5|TRBV18
CASSANRGYQETQYF
TGTGCCAGCTCTGCAAACAGGGGGTACCAAGAGACCCAGTACTTC
>.|.|TRBJ2-3|TRBV24-1
CATSDWGLGTGTDTQYF
TGTGCCACCAGTGATTGGGGCCTTGGGACTGGCACAGATACGCAGTATTTT
>few|.|TRBJ1-2|TRBV20-1
CSSFHYGYTF
TGCAGTTCCTTTCACTATGGCTACACCTTC
>.|.|TRBJ2-3|TRBV6-5
CASSYRTVTDMQYF
TGTGCCAGCAGTTATAGGACAGTCACAGATATGCAGTATTTT
>.|TRBD2|TRBJ2-7|TRBV20-1
CSTQGTSGKSSYEQYF
TGCTCGACCCAAGGGACTAGCGGAAAGAGCTCCTACGAGCAGTACTTC
>.|.|TRBJ2-2|TRBV6-4
CASSEQGPNTGELFF
TGTGCCAGCAGTGAACAGGGCCCGAACACCGGGGAGCTGTTTTTT
>.|TRBD1|TRBJ1-5|TRBV6-1
CASREGQVSQPQHF
TGTGCCAGCAGAGAGGGACAGGTATCTCAGCCCCAGCATTTT
>.|.|TRBJ1-4|TRBV20-1
CSARQIPSEKLFF
TGCAGTGCTAGGCAGATTCCTAGTGAAAAACTGTTTTTT
>.|.|TRBJ1-1|TRBV6-1
CASKEGNTEAFF
TGTGCCAGCAAGGAGGGGAACACTGAAGCTTTCTTT
>.|TRBD2|TRBJ2-2|TRBV20-1
CSARDQAGGGELFF
TGCAGTGCTAGAGATCAAGCGGGAGGCGGGGAGCTGTTTTTT